This TCR beta chain comes out of a study of blood T cell repertoires in COVID-19. Study information: Italy, Spain and the United States were the sources of the convalescent and acute COVID-19 samples. T cells, B-cell-depleted T cells, or PBMCs supplied cDNA or gDNA.

Study processing details: Estimation of nucleated cell counts was performed using reference gene primer amplification. Data came from immunoSEQ multiplex PCR; TCRdb stores just in-frame clones and leaves some out. Clonal size and the V and J genes are those of that table, whereas D and trimming came from the DNA. Of 200,000 to 250,000 clones in the sample, just under 90% are singletons; the top ten hold 2.7%. One Seattle source followed patients from active infection through their disease course. The material sequenced was peripheral blood. The TCR originated in a man between 25 and 39 years old with COVID-19, enrolled during active disease.

The DNA for the CDR3 is TGTGCCAGTAGGAAGACTAGCGGGGTGGCAGAGACCCAGTACTTC. It is translated as CASRKTSGVAETQYF. The genes are TRBV19 and TRBJ2-5; 11 nucleotides line up with TRBD2. With V trimmed by 6 bases and J by 4 bases, 7 bases remained unmatched. The CDR3 spans 15 residues. Germline V lookup: CDR1 LNHDA, CDR2 SQIVND (reference sequence).